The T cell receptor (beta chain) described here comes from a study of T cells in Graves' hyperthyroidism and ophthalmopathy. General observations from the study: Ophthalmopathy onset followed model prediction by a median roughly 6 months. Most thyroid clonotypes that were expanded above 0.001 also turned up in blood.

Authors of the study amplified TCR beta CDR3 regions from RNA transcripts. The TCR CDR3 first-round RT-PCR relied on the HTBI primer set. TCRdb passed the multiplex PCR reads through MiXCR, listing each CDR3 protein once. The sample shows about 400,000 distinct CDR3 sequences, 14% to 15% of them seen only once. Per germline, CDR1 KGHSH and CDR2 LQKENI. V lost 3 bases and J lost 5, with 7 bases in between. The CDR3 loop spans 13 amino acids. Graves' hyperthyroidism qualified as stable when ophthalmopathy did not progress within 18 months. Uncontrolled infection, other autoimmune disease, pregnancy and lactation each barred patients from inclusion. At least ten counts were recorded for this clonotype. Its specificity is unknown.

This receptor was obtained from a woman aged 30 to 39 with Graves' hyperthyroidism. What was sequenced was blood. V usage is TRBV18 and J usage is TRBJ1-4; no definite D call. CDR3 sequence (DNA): TGTGCCAGCTCACCTAATGGAAATGAAAAACTGTTTTTT. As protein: CASSPNGNEKLFF.